The next 21 T cell receptor beta chains were all read from a single sample in a study of identical twins. TCRdb reprocessed the 5' RACE reads with MiXCR, giving one entry per CDR3 protein. In the table there are 750,000 to 950,000 distinct CDR3 sequences, roughly an eighth of which are singletons. These records were also assigned to another study, of yellow fever vaccine responses in identical twins.

The sample taken for sequencing was PBMCs. Source of these receptors: a woman in her late teens or twenties in good health.

V usage is TRBV21-1 and J usage is TRBJ2-4; the D segment call TRBD1 is taken from the table without a DNA check. TRBV21-1 is flagged as a pseudogene. There are 17 residues in the CDR3. This chain's CDR3 is CASTNGQGNKAKNIQYF. The DNA for the CDR3 is TGTGCCAGCACCAATGGACAGGGCAATAAGGCCAAAAACATTCAGTACTTC.

This clonotype was seen ten or more times. This chain joins TRBV10-3 and TRBJ2-1; 9 nucleotides line up with TRBD2. V lost 7 bases to trimming and J lost 9 bases; unmatched junction nucleotides: 7. Germline values: CDR1 ENHRY, CDR2 SYGVKD. The CDR3 is 13 residues long. CDR3 in DNA: TGTGCCATCACAGGTAGCGGGGGTTCTGAGCAGTTCTTC. It is translated as CAITGSGGSEQFF.

This clonotype was observed a handful of times. One end of the junction does not line up with germline, which may come from a read error. The chain carries TRBV6-1 and TRBJ2-1; D is unresolved. CDR3 length: 14 amino acids. Germline V gene lookup returns CDR1 MNHNS and CDR2 SASEGT. CDR3 DNA: TGTGCCAGCGGATCCACGCCATCCTCCAATGAGCAGTTCTTC. Amino acids: CASGSTPSSNEQFF.

The genes are TRBV29-1 and TRBJ1-2; a possible D gene is TRBD1 (5 bases). The V end lost 6 bases, the J end lost 2 bases, and 7 bases lay between the germline ends. Germline values: CDR1 SQVTM, CDR2 ANQGSEA. The CDR3 spans 11 residues. The CDR3 DNA follows: TGCAGCGTCGCAGGGAACTATGGCTACACCTTC. Translation: CSVAGNYGYTF. Based on the CDR3 plus reference TRBV29-1 and TRBJ1-2, the full variable domain is SAVISQKPSRDICQRGTSLTIQCQVDSQVTMMFWYRQQPGQSLTLIATANQGSEATYESGFVIDKFPISRPNLTFSTLTVSNMSPEDSSIYLCSVAGNYGYTFGSGTRLTVV.

The chain joins TRBV12-3 or TRBV12-4 to TRBJ1-1; possible D gene TRBD1, 6 bases. V was trimmed by 6 bases and J by 4 bases, leaving 18 bases between them. The CDR3 spans 15 residues. The CDR3 DNA reads TGTGCCAGCAGCTTCGGGGGGCTAGTTGGCACTGAAGCTTTCTTT. Its protein is CASSFGGLVGTEAFF.

V and J are TRBV5-1 and TRBJ1-3; tentatively, D is TRBD1 (5 bases). The length of the CDR3 is 15 residues. Germline CDR1 and CDR2: SGHRS and YFSETQ. Trimming shortened V by 0 bases and J by 3 bases, and 10 bases separated the two germline ends. The CDR3 here is CASSLGDVYGNTIYF. Here the CDR3 DNA reads TGCGCCAGCAGCTTGGGGGACGTATATGGAAACACCATATATTTT.

This clonotype was counted a few times. The J gene is TRBJ2-3, the V gene TRBV14; D gene uncertain. The V gene lost 0 bases and the J gene lost 6 bases, with 10 bases spanning the gap. The CDR3 contains 14 residues. CDR1 and CDR2 from the germline V gene are SGHDN and FVKESK. This chain's CDR3 is CASSQDTIRDTQYF. Written as DNA, the CDR3 is TGTGCCAGCAGCCAAGATACTATCCGGGATACGCAGTATTTT.

This chain links TRBV20-1 with TRBJ2-1; 10 nucleotides agree with TRBD1. Per the germline V gene, CDR1 is DFQATT and CDR2 is SNEGSKA (reference sequence). The CDR3 sequence is 14 residues long. Trimming removed 3 bases from V and 12 bases from J; junction bases left unmatched: 11. Here the CDR3 reads CSASRDRGGTGQFF. The CDR3 bases are TGCAGTGCTAGCCGGGACAGGGGAGGGACGGGGCAGTTCTTC.

This clonotype was picked up a small number of times. This rearrangement joins TRBV7-2 to TRBJ2-5; possibly TRBD2 for D (5 bases). V was cut by 6 bases and J by 2 bases, with 22 bases left in between. The CDR3 spans 17 residues. Germline CDR1 and CDR2: SGHTA and FQGNSA. This CDR3 reads CASRLPLPEVVQETQYF. The CDR3, as DNA: TGTGCCAGCAGGCTACCCCTACCGGAGGTAGTTCAAGAGACCCAGTACTTC.

This clonotype was picked up many times. This rearrangement joins TRBV12-3 or TRBV12-4 to TRBJ2-1; TRBD2 might be the D (6 bases). Trimming pared 8 bases from V and 5 bases from J, leaving 7 bases between. The CDR3 consists of 11 residues. The CDR3 here is CASRGNNEQFF. The CDR3 DNA reads as TGTGCCAGCCGGGGGAACAATGAGCAGTTCTTC.

J is TRBJ2-1 and V is TRBV10-3, with 7 bases identical to TRBD2. After removal of 10 bases from V and 2 bases from J, the junction contained 8 bases not matched to a gene. The CDR3 runs to 14 residues. Germline lookup yields CDR1 ENHRY and CDR2 SYGVKD. CDR3: CATKGGIPYNEQFF. The CDR3 nucleotides read TGTGCCACAAAGGGAGGGATTCCCTACAATGAGCAGTTCTTC.

This clonotype is a singleton in its sample. The chain is built from TRBV5-1 and TRBJ2-3; maybe TRBD2 (7 bases). V lost 0 bases to trimming and J lost 4 bases, with 12 bases between them. This CDR3 contains 15 residues. Germline-derived CDR1 and CDR2 are SGHRS and YFSETQ. The chain's CDR3 is CASSLAPGGSDTQYF. In nucleotides, the CDR3 is TGCGCCAGCAGCTTGGCCCCGGGGGGCTCAGATACGCAGTATTTT.

This clonotype was found a few times. This chain joins TRBV10-3 and TRBJ1-1; a possible D gene is TRBD1 (5 bases). The CDR3 spans 13 residues. Trimming shortened V by 6 bases and J by 6 bases, and 14 bases separated the two germline ends. CDR1 ENHRY and CDR2 SYGVKD come from the germline V gene. As DNA, the CDR3 is TGTGCCATCAGGGGGGGAGGTAGTGCTGAAGCTTTCTTT. Amino acids: CAIRGGGSAEAFF.

This clonotype was detected only a few times. This sequence joins TRBV12-3 or TRBV12-4 and TRBJ1-1; 7 nucleotides line up with TRBD1. The CDR3 extends over 15 amino acids. The V gene end was trimmed by 6 bases and the J gene end by 0 bases; junction bases not matched to a gene: 7. CDR3 region: CASRVWDRMNTEAFF. CDR3 DNA sequence: TGTGCCAGCAGGGTCTGGGACAGAATGAACACTGAAGCTTTCTTT.

The rearrangement uses TRBV20-1 and TRBJ2-2; TRBD2 matches 7 bases. V shed 3 bases and J 1 base; nucleotides not matched to a gene: 2. The germline V gene encodes CDR1 DFQATT and CDR2 SNEGSKA (reference sequence). The CDR3 spans 14 residues. Here the CDR3 reads CSASGGGNTGELFF. The DNA of the CDR3 is TGCAGTGCTAGCGGCGGGGGGAACACCGGGGAGCTGTTTTTT.

This clonotype was observed a handful of times. The gene calls are TRBV11-3 and TRBJ2-7; D unresolved. The CDR3 consists of 14 residues. V shed 0 bases and J shed 3 bases, with 9 bases lying between them. Germline assignment: CDR1 SGHNT and CDR2 YENEEA. DNA of the CDR3: TGTGCCAGCAGCTTAGATCGGCGGAACTACGAGCAGTACTTC. Its protein product is CASSLDRRNYEQYF. Filled out from reference TRBV11-3 and TRBJ2-7, the complete variable domain reads EAGVVQSPRYKIIEKKQPVAFWCNPISGHNTLYWYLQNLGQGPELLIRYENEEAVDDSQLPKDRFSAERLKGVDSTLKIQPAELGDSAVYLCASSLDRRNYEQYFGPGTRLTVT.

This clonotype was recorded a few times. The chain is built from TRBV12-3 or TRBV12-4 and TRBJ1-1, with D perhaps TRBD1 (6 bases). The CDR3 length is 14 residues. The V end lost 8 bases, the J end lost 1 base, and 14 bases lay between the germline ends. Written as DNA, the CDR3 is TGTGCCAGCGAGGCAGGGGCTACGAACACTGAAGCTTTCTTT. Protein sequence: CASEAGATNTEAFF.

The chain recombines TRBV5-1 with TRBJ2-1, with TRBD2 identical over 8 bases. This CDR3 region has 16 residues. The ends lost 4 bases at V and 6 bases at J; junction bases unmatched: 12. The germline V gene encodes CDR1 SGHRS and CDR2 YFSETQ. CDR3 nucleotides: TGCGCCAGCAGCCCCTCCCCGGGAGGGCCGGGCAATGAGCAGTTCTTC. Protein: CASSPSPGGPGNEQFF. Using reference TRBV5-1 and TRBJ2-1 for the parts outside the CDR3, the full variable domain is KAGVTQTPRYLIKTRGQQVTLSCSPISGHRSVSWYQQTPGQGLQFLFEYFSETQRNKGNFPGRFSGRQFSNSRSEMNVSTLELGDSALYLCASSPSPGGPGNEQFFGPGTRLTVL.

The chain carries TRBV5-1 and TRBJ2-1, with TRBD2 matching 7 bases. The CDR3 totals 16 residues. V lost 0 bases and J lost 5; bases outside the gene matches: 8. Germline V gene data show CDR1 as SGHRS and CDR2 as YFSETQ. The CDR3 sequence: CASSLGKGLGNNEQFF. CDR3 nucleotides: TGCGCCAGCAGCTTGGGAAAAGGACTAGGGAACAATGAGCAGTTCTTC. Together with reference TRBV5-1 and TRBJ2-1, the CDR3 gives the full variable domain: KAGVTQTPRYLIKTRGQQVTLSCSPISGHRSVSWYQQTPGQGLQFLFEYFSETQRNKGNFPGRFSGRQFSNSRSEMNVSTLELGDSALYLCASSLGKGLGNNEQFFGPGTRLTVL.

The chain recombines TRBV20-1 with TRBJ2-7, with D unresolved. The CDR3 is 11 residues long. V was pared by 6 bases and J by 5 bases, with 11 bases between. Germline V gene lookup returns CDR1 DFQATT and CDR2 SNEGSKA (reference sequence). The CDR3 reads CSALATHEQYF. CDR3 DNA: TGCAGTGCCTTGGCCACCCACGAGCAGTACTTC.

The chain uses TRBV11-2 and TRBJ2-1; TRBD2 matches at 7 bases. CDR1 is SGHAT, CDR2 FQNNGV, per germline. This CDR3 spans 15 amino acids. The ends lost 1 base at V and 3 bases at J; junction bases unmatched: 3. The CDR3 nucleotides read TGTGCCAGCAGCTTAGGTGGGACTATCTACAATGAGCAGTTCTTC. Translation gives CASSLGGTIYNEQFF.